This T cell receptor (beta chain) was retrieved from a study of T cells in Graves' hyperthyroidism and ophthalmopathy. Overall study: Pretreatment peripheral blood was obtained at initial diagnosis. General study results and limits: Most expanded thyroid clonotypes above 0.001 also appeared in blood.

This clonotype was seen repeatedly, ten times or more. Its antigen is unknown. Trimming left V 6 bases short and J 0 bases short, with 16 bases between. The CDR3 totals 15 residues. Per the germline V gene, CDR1 is DFQATT and CDR2 is SNEGSKA (reference sequence). TCR beta CDR3 regions were amplified from RNA. Initially, a first-round RT-PCR of the TCR CDR3 employed the HTBI primer set. TCRdb passed the multiplex PCR reads through MiXCR, listing each CDR3 protein once. The sample includes a few hundred thousand distinct CDR3 sequences, less than 15% seen only once; the top ten take about 14%. The chain has TRBV20-1 and TRBJ2-3; perhaps TRBD2 as D (6 bases). Sequencing input: blood. The sequence was obtained from a woman aged 40 to 50 with Graves' hyperthyroidism. CDR3 nucleotide sequence: TGCAGTGCCCTCTCGGGACTTATTAGCACAGATACGCAGTATTTT. Translated, it gives CSALSGLISTDTQYF.